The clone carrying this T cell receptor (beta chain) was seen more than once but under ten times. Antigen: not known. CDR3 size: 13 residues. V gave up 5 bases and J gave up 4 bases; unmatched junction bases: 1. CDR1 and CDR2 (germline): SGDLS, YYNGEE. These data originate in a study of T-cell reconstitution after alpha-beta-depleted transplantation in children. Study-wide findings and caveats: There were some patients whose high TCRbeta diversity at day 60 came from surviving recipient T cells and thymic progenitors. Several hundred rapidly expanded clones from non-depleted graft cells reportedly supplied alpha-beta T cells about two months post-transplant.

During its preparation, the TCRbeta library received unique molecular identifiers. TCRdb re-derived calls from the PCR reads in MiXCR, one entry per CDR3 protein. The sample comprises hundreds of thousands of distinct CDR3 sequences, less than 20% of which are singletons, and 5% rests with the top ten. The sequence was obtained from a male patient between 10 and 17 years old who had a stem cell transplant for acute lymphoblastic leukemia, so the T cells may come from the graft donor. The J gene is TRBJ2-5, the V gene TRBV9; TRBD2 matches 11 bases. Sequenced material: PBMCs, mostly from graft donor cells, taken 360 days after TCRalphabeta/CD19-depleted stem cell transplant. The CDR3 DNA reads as TGTGCCAGCAGACTAGCGGGAGCAGAGACCCAGTACTTC. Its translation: CASRLAGAETQYF.